These 23 T cell receptor beta chains were all obtained from the same sample, sequenced in a study of tumor-infiltrating lymphocytes in primary liver carcinoma. RNA isolated from unsorted whole blood supplied the blood RNA, with germline DNA also extracted. A primer matching the constant region was used to make TCR beta cDNA from 500 to 650 ng of total RNA. A slightly modified ARM-PCR protocol with three nested multiplex PCR rounds produced these TCR beta libraries. In the first two PCR rounds, TRBV1-TRBV30 forward primers were paired with a C-beta reverse primer, and each round lasted roughly 10 cycles. TCRdb re-called the multiplex PCR reads with MiXCR, one entry per CDR3 protein. The top ten clones hold 72% of a sample with more than 150,000 distinct CDR3 sequences, around 60% of them seen once. The sample was peripheral blood. Receptor source: a man aged 35 to 55 with primary liver carcinoma and hepatitis B virus infection.

The table lists this clonotype with a few counts. The rearrangement joins TRBV6-1 to TRBJ2-2, with TRBD2 as a possible D gene (6 bases). CDR1 is MNHNS and CDR2 is SASEGT in the germline V gene. V was shortened by 7 bases and J by 6 bases, with 9 bases between the two germline ends. The CDR3 is 12 amino acids. CDR3 residues: CASTGVPGELFF. The CDR3 bases are TGTGCCAGCACGGGAGTCCCCGGGGAGCTGTTTTTT.

This clonotype was detected a few times. The chain recombines TRBV29-1 with TRBJ2-2; D is perhaps TRBD2 (5 bases). CDR3 size: 13 residues. In germline, CDR1 is SQVTM, CDR2 ANQGSEA. V lost 7 bases to trimming and J lost 4 bases, with 13 bases between them. In DNA, the CDR3 is TGCAGCGCTAGTTCAGAGGGCACCGGGGAGCTGTTTTTT. This translates into CSASSEGTGELFF.

A note on this clonotype: A read error is possible here, since a much larger clone lies one base away. J is TRBJ2-5 and V is TRBV29-1, with D maybe TRBD1 (5 bases). The CDR3 contains 14 residues. Deletions cut 6 bases from V and 1 base from J, with 15 bases between. CDR1 and CDR2 (germline): SQVTM, ANQGSEA. This CDR3 reads CSVRVKGFQETQYF. As DNA, the CDR3 is TGCAGCGTCAGGGTCAAGGGGTTCCAAGAGACCCAGTACTTC. Full variable domain (remainder filled in from reference TRBV29-1 and TRBJ2-5): SAVISQKPSRDICQRGTSLTIQCQVDSQVTMMFWYRQQPGQSLTLIATANQGSEATYESGFVIDKFPISRPNLTFSTLTVSNMSPEDSSIYLCSVRVKGFQETQYFGPGTRLLVL.

V and J are TRBV5-1 and TRBJ2-1, with 9 bases identical to TRBD2. V dropped 2 bases and J dropped 10; count of bases not matched to a gene: 10. Per germline, CDR1 SGHRS and CDR2 YFSETQ. The CDR3 spans 15 residues. The CDR3 region has the DNA TGCGCCAGCAGCTTAGGTGGGACTAGCTTGGAAGAGCAGTTCTTC. Its protein is CASSLGGTSLEEQFF.

The rearrangement links TRBV4-1 to TRBJ1-3; D ambiguous. CDR1 and CDR2 from the germline V gene are MGHRA and YSYEKL. The CDR3 contains 13 residues. V was cut by 0 bases and J by 3 bases, with 3 bases left in between. CDR3 loop: CASSQEHGNTIYF. CDR3 DNA: TGCGCCAGCAGCCAAGAGCATGGAAACACCATATATTTT.

The CDR3 DNA reads TGTGCCAGCAATTCCACGGGGAAGGGGGATTCACCCCTCCACTTT. It translates to CASNSTGKGDSPLHF. The chain has TRBV6-5 and TRBJ1-6; TRBD1 is a possible D gene (6 bases). V lost 7 bases, J lost 8 bases, and 18 bases lay in between. The CDR3 runs to 15 residues. Germline-derived CDR1 and CDR2 are MNHEY and SVGAGI.

As to this clonotype: One end of the junction does not line up with germline, which may come from a read error. The chain uses TRBV29-1 and TRBJ2-1; 9 bases line up with TRBD2. The CDR3 consists of 16 residues. CDR1 is SQVTM and CDR2 is ANQGSEA in the germline V gene. The CDR3 region is CSIEDFRLAVNNEQFF. In nucleotides, the CDR3 is TGCAGCATTGAAGATTTTAGACTAGCGGTCAACAATGAGCAGTTCTTC.

The chain couples TRBV5-5 to TRBJ2-7, with a tentative D call TRBD2 (5 bases). Germline V gene sequence: CDR1 SGHKS, CDR2 YYEKEE (reference sequence). This CDR3 is built from 13 residues. V was trimmed by 5 bases and J by 5 bases, leaving 14 bases between them. The CDR3 DNA follows: TGTGCCAGCAGGCAAGGGAGTAATGACGAGCAGTACTTC. Translating it yields CASRQGSNDEQYF.

J is TRBJ2-5 and V is TRBV10-2; D is unclear. The CDR3 is made up of 13 amino acids. From germline, CDR1 is WSHSY and CDR2 SAAADI. Trimming left V 7 bases short and J 1 base short, with 10 bases between. CDR3 sequence reads: CASITEAQETQYF. CDR3 in DNA: TGCGCCAGCATAACAGAAGCCCAAGAGACCCAGTACTTC.

V gene TRBV11-2 combines with J gene TRBJ2-1, with D possibly being TRBD2 (5 bases). This CDR3 is built from 16 residues. Trimming shortened V by 3 bases and J by 7 bases, and 19 bases separated the two germline ends. Germline-derived CDR1 and CDR2 are SGHAT and FQNNGV. The CDR3 nucleotides read TGTGCCAGCAGCTTGAATATCGGCCTAGCCATGAATGAGCAGTTCTTC. It translates to CASSLNIGLAMNEQFF.

This chain links TRBV28 with TRBJ2-1, with D maybe TRBD1 (6 bases). The CDR3 has 14 residues. Trimming took 6 bases from V and 3 from J, leaving 12 bases between them. Germline values: CDR1 MDHEN, CDR2 SYDVKM. The CDR3 sequence: CASSPPRGYNEQFF. The CDR3 DNA follows: TGTGCCAGCAGCCCACCCAGGGGCTACAATGAGCAGTTCTTC.

The CDR3 region is CASWGRDEGKSHPDTQYF. The CDR3 DNA reads TGTGCCAGCTGGGGACGGGATGAGGGGAAGTCCCATCCAGATACGCAGTATTTT. The gene calls are TRBV28 and TRBJ2-3; the D call may be TRBD1 or TRBD2 (5 bases each). Between the trimmed V and J ends, which lost 8 bases and 4 bases, there was a span of 28 bases. In germline, CDR1 is MDHEN, CDR2 SYDVKM. This CDR3 contains 18 residues. Full variable domain (rest looked up from reference TRBV28 and TRBJ2-3): DVKVTQSSRYLVKRTGEKVFLECVQDMDHENMFWYRQDPGLGLRLIYFSYDVKMKEKGDIPEGYSVSREKKERFSLILESASTNQTSMYLCASWGRDEGKSHPDTQYFGPGTRLTVL.

Of note for this clonotype: A read error is likely, as this CDR3 ends without the conserved phenylalanine or tryptophan. The chain uses TRBV30 and TRBJ2-5; D remains ambiguous. CDR1 is GTSNPN and CDR2 is SVGIG in the germline V gene (reference sequence). V was cut by 0 bases and J by 0 bases, with 2 bases left in between. The CDR3 spans 12 residues. Here the CDR3 DNA reads TGTGCCTGGAGTGTGGACCAAGAGACCCAGTACTCC. Translated: CAWSVDQETQYS.

On this clonotype itself: This sequence may be a read error, since a much larger clone differs from it by one base. The V call is TRBV12-3 or TRBV12-4, the J call TRBJ2-7; TRBD2 is a possible D gene (5 bases). The length of the CDR3 is 13 residues. The CDR3 sequence is CDSTRREYYEQYF. CDR3 DNA sequence: TGTGACAGCACCCGACGGGAATACTACGAGCAGTACTTC.

This chain joins TRBV11-1 and TRBJ1-1; D might be TRBD1 (5 bases). The germline V gene has CDR1 SGHAT and CDR2 FQDESV (reference sequence). The ends were cut back, 3 bases at V and 13 bases at J, with 21 bases in the middle. This CDR3 spans 14 amino acids. CDR3 loop: CASSLNPDSVGVFF. The CDR3 DNA reads TGTGCCAGCAGCTTGAATCCAGACAGCGTGGGAGTTTTCTTT.

This clonotype has only a few counts. DNA of the CDR3: TGCGCCAGCAGCCAACTGGGGGACAGGTCAGGCTACACCTTC. Its translation: CASSQLGDRSGYTF. The chain links TRBV4-1 to TRBJ1-2, with 8 bases fitting TRBD1. The CDR3 sequence is 14 residues long. Per the germline V gene, CDR1 is MGHRA and CDR2 is YSYEKL. J gave up 8 bases and V 2 bases, and 7 bases lay outside the gene matches.

This clonotype appeared a few times. The chain has TRBV12-3 or TRBV12-4 and TRBJ1-5, with a tentative D call TRBD1 (5 bases). The length of the CDR3 is 16 residues. The V end was cut by 5 bases, the J end by 5 bases, with 19 bases between. CDR3 in amino acids: CASSKPTGGRDQPQHF. The CDR3 region has the DNA TGTGCCAGCAGTAAACCTACAGGCGGGAGGGATCAGCCCCAGCATTTT.

This clonotype occurred a few times. The chain couples TRBV10-3 to TRBJ1-5; TRBD1 matches at 7 bases. The CDR3 contains 15 residues. The ends lost 5 bases at V and 1 base at J; junction bases unmatched: 5. Germline CDR1 reads ENHRY; CDR2 reads SYGVKD. The CDR3 region has the DNA TGTGCCATCAGTAGACAGGGCGGGAGCAATCAGCCCCAGCATTTT. Protein sequence: CAISRQGGSNQPQHF.

This chain joins TRBV9 and TRBJ1-1; tentatively, D is TRBD1 (6 bases). With 0 bases removed from V and 6 bases from J, the gap between germline ends came to 6 bases. The germline V gene encodes CDR1 SGDLS and CDR2 YYNGEE. The CDR3 has 12 residues. CDR3 residues: CASSVAGAEAFF. In DNA form, the CDR3 reads TGTGCCAGCAGCGTAGCAGGGGCTGAAGCTTTCTTT.

The chain employs TRBV11-1 and TRBJ2-1; D is unclear. CDR1 SGHAT and CDR2 FQDESV come from the germline V gene (reference sequence). The CDR3 sequence is 13 residues long. The CDR3 region is CVSSTTWGNEQFF. Written as DNA, the CDR3 is TGTGTCAGTAGCACAACTTGGGGTAATGAGCAGTTCTTC. The variable domain in full, with the rest retrieved from reference TRBV11-1 and TRBJ2-1, is EAEVAQSPRYKITEKSQAVAFWCDPISGHATLYWYRQILGQGPELLVQFQDESVVDDSQLPKDRFSAERLKGVDSTLKIQPAELGDSAMYLCVSSTTWGNEQFFGPGTRLTVL.

Details on this clonotype: It may be a read error: a sequence one base away is much more abundant. The chain couples TRBV11-2 to TRBJ1-6; tentatively, D is TRBD1 (6 bases). Germline loops: CDR1 SGHAT, CDR2 FQNNGV. The CDR3 sequence is 14 residues long. The CDR3 is CGSSLNRANSPLHF. Written as DNA, the CDR3 is TGTGGCAGCAGCTTGAACAGGGCCAATTCACCCCTCCACTTT.

The genes are TRBV4-2 and TRBJ2-7; possibly TRBD2 for D (5 bases). The CDR3 loop spans 15 amino acids. From germline, CDR1 is LGHNA and CDR2 YNFKEQ. Trimming stripped 1 base from V and 0 bases from J, with 10 bases between. The CDR3 loop reads CASSQGNRGSYEQYF. Here the CDR3 DNA reads TGTGCCAGCAGCCAAGGTAATCGGGGCTCCTACGAGCAGTACTTC.

The genes are TRBV7-9 and TRBJ2-7; 8 bases align to TRBD2. After removal of 5 bases from V and 4 bases from J, the junction contained 7 bases not matched to a gene. Germline values: CDR1 SEHNR, CDR2 FQNEAQ (reference sequence). The CDR3 runs 14 residues. The DNA for the CDR3 is TGTGCCAGCAGCCCAACTAGCGGACTATACGAGCAGTACTTC. This codes for CASSPTSGLYEQYF.